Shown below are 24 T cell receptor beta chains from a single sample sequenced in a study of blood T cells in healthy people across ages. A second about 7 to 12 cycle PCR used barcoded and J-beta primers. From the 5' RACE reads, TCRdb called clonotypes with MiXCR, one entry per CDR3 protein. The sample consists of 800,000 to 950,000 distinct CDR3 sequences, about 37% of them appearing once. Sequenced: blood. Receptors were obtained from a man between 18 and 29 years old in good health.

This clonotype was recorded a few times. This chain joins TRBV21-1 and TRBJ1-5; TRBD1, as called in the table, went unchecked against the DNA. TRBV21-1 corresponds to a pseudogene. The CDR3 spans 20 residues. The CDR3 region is CASSKGGAGQRTYSNQPQHF. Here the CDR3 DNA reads TGTGCCAGCAGCAAAGGGGGGGCGGGACAGAGGACCTATAGCAATCAGCCCCAGCATTTT.

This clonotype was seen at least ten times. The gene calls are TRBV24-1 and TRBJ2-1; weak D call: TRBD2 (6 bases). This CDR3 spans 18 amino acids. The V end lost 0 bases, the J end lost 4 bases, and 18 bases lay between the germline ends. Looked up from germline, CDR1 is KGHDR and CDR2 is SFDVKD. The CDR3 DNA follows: TGTGCCACCAGTGATTTGCGTCCCGGGACTGGGAAATACAATGAGCAGTTCTTC. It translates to CATSDLRPGTGKYNEQFF.

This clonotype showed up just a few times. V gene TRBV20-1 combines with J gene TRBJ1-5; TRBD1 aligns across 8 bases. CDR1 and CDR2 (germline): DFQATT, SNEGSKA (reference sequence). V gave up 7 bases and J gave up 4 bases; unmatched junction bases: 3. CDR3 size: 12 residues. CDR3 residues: CSGQGANQPQHF. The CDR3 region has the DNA TGCAGTGGGCAGGGGGCGAATCAGCCCCAGCATTTT.

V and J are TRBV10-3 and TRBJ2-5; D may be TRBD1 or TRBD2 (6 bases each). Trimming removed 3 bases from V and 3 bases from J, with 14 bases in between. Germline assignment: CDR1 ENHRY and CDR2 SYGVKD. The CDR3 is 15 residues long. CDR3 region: CAISDWQRGEETQYF. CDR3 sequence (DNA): TGTGCCATCAGTGATTGGCAGAGGGGGGAAGAGACCCAGTACTTC.

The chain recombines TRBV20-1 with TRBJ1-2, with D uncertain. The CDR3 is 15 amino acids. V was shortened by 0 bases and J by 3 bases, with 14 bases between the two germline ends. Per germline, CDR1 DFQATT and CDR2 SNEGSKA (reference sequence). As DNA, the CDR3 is TGCAGTGCTAGAGAAGGGAATATGGGGTACTATGGCTACACCTTC. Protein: CSAREGNMGYYGYTF.

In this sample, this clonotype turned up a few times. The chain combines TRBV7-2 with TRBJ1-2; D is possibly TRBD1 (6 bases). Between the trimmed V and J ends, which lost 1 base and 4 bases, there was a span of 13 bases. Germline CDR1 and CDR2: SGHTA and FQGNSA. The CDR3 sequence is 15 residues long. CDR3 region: CASSLVRVDSYGYTF. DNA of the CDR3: TGTGCCAGCAGCTTAGTGAGGGTGGACAGCTATGGCTACACCTTC.

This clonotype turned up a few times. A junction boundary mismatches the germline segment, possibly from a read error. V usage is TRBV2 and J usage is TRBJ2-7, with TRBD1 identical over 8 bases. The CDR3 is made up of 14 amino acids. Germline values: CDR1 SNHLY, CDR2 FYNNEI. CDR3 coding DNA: TGTGCCGGACAGGGACTTAAAAACTCCCACGAGCAGTACTTC. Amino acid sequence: CAGQGLKNSHEQYF.

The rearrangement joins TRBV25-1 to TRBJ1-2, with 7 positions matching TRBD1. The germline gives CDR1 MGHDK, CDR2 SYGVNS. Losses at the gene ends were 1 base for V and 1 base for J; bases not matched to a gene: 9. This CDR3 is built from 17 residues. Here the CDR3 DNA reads TGTGCCAGCAGTGAATCAACGACAGGGCGAATTAACTATGGCTACACCTTC. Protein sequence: CASSESTTGRINYGYTF.

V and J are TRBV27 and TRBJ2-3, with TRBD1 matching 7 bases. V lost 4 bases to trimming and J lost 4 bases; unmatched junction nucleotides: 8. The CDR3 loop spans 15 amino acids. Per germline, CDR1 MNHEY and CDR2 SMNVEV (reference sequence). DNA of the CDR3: TGTGCCAGCAGTTATGAGGGGGCGAGCGCAGATACGCAGTATTTT. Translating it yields CASSYEGASADTQYF.

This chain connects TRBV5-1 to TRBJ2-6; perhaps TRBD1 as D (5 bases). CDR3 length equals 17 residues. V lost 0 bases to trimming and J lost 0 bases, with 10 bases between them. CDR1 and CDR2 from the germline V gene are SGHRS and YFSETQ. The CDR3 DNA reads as TGCGCCAGCAGCTTGGTGGCAGGGTCCTCTGGGGCCAACGTCCTGACTTTC. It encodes CASSLVAGSSGANVLTF.

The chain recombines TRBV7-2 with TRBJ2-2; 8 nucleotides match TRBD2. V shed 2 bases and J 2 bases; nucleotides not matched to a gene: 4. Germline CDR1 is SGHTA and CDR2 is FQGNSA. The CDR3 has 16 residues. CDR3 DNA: TGTGCCAGCAGCTTACAGAGCGGGGGAAACACCGGGGAGCTGTTTTTT. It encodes CASSLQSGGNTGELFF. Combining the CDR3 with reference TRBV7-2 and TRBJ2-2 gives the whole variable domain GAGVSQSPSNKVTEKGKDVELRCDPISGHTALYWYRQSLGQGLEFLIYFQGNSAPDKSGLPSDRFSAERTGGSVSTLTIQRTQQEDSAVYLCASSLQSGGNTGELFFGEGSRLTVL.

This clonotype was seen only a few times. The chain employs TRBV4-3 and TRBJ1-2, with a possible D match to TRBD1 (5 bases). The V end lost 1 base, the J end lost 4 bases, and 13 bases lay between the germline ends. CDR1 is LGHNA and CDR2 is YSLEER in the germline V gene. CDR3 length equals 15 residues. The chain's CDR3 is CASSQARDRFYGYTF. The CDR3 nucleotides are TGCGCCAGCAGCCAAGCAAGGGACCGCTTCTATGGCTACACCTTC.

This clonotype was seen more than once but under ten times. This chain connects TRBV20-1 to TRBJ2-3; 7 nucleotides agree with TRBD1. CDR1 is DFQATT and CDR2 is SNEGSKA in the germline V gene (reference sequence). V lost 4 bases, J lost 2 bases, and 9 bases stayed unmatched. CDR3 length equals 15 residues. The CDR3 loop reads CSANTGVSDTDTQYF. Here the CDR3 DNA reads TGCAGTGCTAACACAGGGGTCTCCGACACAGATACGCAGTATTTT.

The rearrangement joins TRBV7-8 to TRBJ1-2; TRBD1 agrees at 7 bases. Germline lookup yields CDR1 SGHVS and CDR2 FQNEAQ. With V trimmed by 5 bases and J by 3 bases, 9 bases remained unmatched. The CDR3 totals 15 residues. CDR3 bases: TGTGCCAGCAGCAAGAGAGGGGGCAAGGACTATGGCTACACCTTC. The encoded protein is CASSKRGGKDYGYTF.

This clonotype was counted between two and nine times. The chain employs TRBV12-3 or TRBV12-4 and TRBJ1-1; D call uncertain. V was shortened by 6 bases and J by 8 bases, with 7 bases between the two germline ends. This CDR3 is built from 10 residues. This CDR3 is CASRAAEAFF. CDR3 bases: TGTGCCAGCAGGGCCGCGGAAGCTTTCTTT.

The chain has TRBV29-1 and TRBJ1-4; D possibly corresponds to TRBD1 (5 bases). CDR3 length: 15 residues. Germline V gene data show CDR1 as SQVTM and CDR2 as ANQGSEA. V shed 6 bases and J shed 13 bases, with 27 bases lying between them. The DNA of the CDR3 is TGCAGCGTGCTTACCCTCCGGGGCCACAATGACGGACTGTTTTTT. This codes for CSVLTLRGHNDGLFF.

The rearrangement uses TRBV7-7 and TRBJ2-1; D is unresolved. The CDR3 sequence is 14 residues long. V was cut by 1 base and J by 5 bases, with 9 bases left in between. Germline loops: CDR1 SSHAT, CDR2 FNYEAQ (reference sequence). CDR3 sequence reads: CASSLGLGDNEQFF. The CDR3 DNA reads TGTGCCAGCAGCTTAGGACTTGGCGACAATGAGCAGTTCTTC.

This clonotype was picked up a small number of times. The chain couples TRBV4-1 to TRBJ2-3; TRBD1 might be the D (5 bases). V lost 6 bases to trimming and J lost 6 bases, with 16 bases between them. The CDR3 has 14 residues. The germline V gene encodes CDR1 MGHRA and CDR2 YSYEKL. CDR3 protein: CASRIKGPSDTQYF. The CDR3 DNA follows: TGCGCCAGCAGGATAAAGGGGCCCTCCGATACGCAGTATTTT.

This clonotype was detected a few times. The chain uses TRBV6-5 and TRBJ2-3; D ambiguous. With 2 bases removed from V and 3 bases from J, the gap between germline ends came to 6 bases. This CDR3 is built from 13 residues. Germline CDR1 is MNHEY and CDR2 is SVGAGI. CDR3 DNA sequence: TGTGCCAGCAGTTACGGGGTTACAGATACGCAGTATTTT. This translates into CASSYGVTDTQYF.

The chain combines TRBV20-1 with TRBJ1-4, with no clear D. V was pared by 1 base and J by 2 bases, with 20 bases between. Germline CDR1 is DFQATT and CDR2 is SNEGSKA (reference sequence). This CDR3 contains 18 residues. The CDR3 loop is CSARVGSSRRTTNEKLFF. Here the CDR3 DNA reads TGCAGTGCTAGAGTTGGGAGTTCCCGAAGAACGACTAATGAAAAACTGTTTTTT.

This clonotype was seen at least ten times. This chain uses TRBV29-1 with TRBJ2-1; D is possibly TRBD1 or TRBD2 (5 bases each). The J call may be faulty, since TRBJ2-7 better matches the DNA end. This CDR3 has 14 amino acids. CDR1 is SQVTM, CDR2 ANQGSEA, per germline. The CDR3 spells CSVGFGTPYNEQYF. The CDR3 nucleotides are TGCAGCGTTGGGTTTGGGACGCCGTACAATGAGCAGTACTTC.

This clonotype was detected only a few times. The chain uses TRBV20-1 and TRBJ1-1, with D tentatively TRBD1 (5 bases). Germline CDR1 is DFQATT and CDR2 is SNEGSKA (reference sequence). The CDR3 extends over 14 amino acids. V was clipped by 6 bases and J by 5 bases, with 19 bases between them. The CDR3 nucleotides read TGCAGTGCAACCCGGGGGACGGGGGGGACTGAAGCTTTCTTT. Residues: CSATRGTGGTEAFF.

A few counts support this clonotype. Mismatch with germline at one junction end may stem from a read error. CDR3: CASSLGLDRYQETQYF. The CDR3 DNA follows: TGTGCTAGCAGCTTAGGCCTCGACAGGTACCAAGAGACCCAGTACTTC. The genes are TRBV7-7 and TRBJ2-5, with D possibly matching TRBD1 (6 bases). Germline V CDR1 and CDR2: SSHAT, FNYEAQ (reference sequence). The length of the CDR3 is 16 residues.

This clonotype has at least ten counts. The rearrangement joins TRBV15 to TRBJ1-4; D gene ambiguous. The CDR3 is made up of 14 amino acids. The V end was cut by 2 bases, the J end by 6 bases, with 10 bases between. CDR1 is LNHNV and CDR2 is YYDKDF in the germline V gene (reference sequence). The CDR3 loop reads CATSRQTNDEKLFF. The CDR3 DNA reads TGTGCCACCAGCAGACAGACGAACGATGAAAAACTGTTTTTT.